Listed below are T cell receptor beta chains from one sample, sequenced in a study of vaccination and CD4 T cells after COVID-19. These receptors' antigens are unknown. TCRdb independently ran MiXCR on the PCR reads; one entry per CDR3 protein. The top ten clones hold 10% to 15% of a sample with about 12,000 distinct CDR3 sequences, around 45% of them seen once. The specimen sequenced was CD4+ T cells from blood, cultured in vitro. The receptors come from a human donor who had recovered from COVID-19. The CDR3 runs from the conserved cysteine through the conserved F or W. The D gene is left open where the match is weak. Size is omitted from some rows. Given values are once, few, many or a class for expanded clones.

j_call v_call clone_size d_call cdr3_nt cdr3_aa
TRBJ2-7 TRBV6-1 . . TGTGCCAGCATCGACGCGGCGGGACCCTACGAGCAGTACTTC CASIDAAGPYEQYF
TRBJ1-2 TRBV6-5 . . TGTGCCAGCAGTTTTGGGGGGGAACCTAACTATGGCTACACCTTC CASSFGGEPNYGYTF
TRBJ1-2 TRBV11-3 . TRBD1 TGTGCCAGCAGCGTACAGGGGTATGGCTACACCTTC CASSVQGYGYTF
TRBJ1-4 TRBV4-1 . . TGCGCCAGCAGCAAAGTACAGGCGAATGCCGAAAAACTGTTTTTT CASSKVQANAEKLFF
TRBJ1-2 TRBV19 . . TGTGCCAGTAGTGAGGAGGGCGGGCGCGGCTACACCTTC CASSEEGGRGYTF
TRBJ1-2 TRBV20-1 few . TGCAGCGTGACAGCTAACTATGGCTACACCTTC CSVTANYGYTF
TRBJ1-2 TRBV25-1 . TRBD1 TGTGCCAGCAGAAAAGGACAGGGAGGTGGCTACACCTTC CASRKGQGGGYTF
TRBJ1-5 TRBV20-1 . TRBD1 TGCAGTGCTAAGGGACAGCTAGATCAGCCCCAGCATTTT CSAKGQLDQPQHF
TRBJ2-1 TRBV7-2 . . TGTGCCAGCAGCTTAGTTGGGGGTGAGCAGTTCTTC CASSLVGGEQFF
TRBJ1-5 TRBV6-2/TRBV6-3 . TRBD1 TGTGCCAGCAGTTACAGACAGGGGGCCAATCAGCCCCAGCATTTT CASSYRQGANQPQHF
TRBJ2-2 TRBV20-1 few . TGCAGTGCTAGAGATGCATTGTGGGGGGCGAACACCGGGGAGCTGTTTTTT CSARDALWGANTGELFF
TRBJ2-3 TRBV11-2 . . TGTGCCAGCACCATAAGTGGGGGGTTCACAGATACGCAGTATTTT CASTISGGFTDTQYF
TRBJ2-5 TRBV5-6 few . TGTGCCAGCACTCAGTCCCAAGAGACCCAGTACTTC CASTQSQETQYF
TRBJ1-2 TRBV30 . . TGTGCCTGGGGCGGGGACGGAAACTATGGCTACACCTTC CAWGGDGNYGYTF
TRBJ1-2 TRBV19 . . TGTGCCAGTTCACAGATAGAGGGGGTGTTTGGCTACACCTTC CASSQIEGVFGYTF
TRBJ1-6 TRBV20-1 . TRBD1 TGCAGTGCTAGGGTAAAGACAGGGAGCTCCTATAATTCACCCCTCCACTTT CSARVKTGSSYNSPLHF
TRBJ2-2 TRBV27 . . TGTGCCAGCAGATTGGGGCAGAACACCGGGGAGCTGTTTTTT CASRLGQNTGELFF
TRBJ2-7 TRBV7-2 . TRBD2 TGTGCCAGCAGCTTTAGCGGGGGGGGCTCGGTCTACGAGCAGTACTTC CASSFSGGGSVYEQYF
TRBJ2-2 TRBV9 . . TGTGCCAGCAGCGTAGGGGGGCAGGGTACAGCGGGGAAGCTGTTTTTT CASSVGGQGTAGKLFF
TRBJ2-7 TRBV12-3/TRBV12-4 . TRBD2 TGTGCCAGCAGTCCACTAGCGGGGGGCGTACAGTACTTC CASSPLAGGVQYF
TRBJ1-1 TRBV10-3 . . TGTGCCATCAAAGGGCCCTCGGGGACTGAAGCTTTCTTT CAIKGPSGTEAFF
TRBJ1-4 TRBV20-1 few . TGCAGTGCTAGAGTGGGCGGGAATGAAAAACTGTTTTTT CSARVGGNEKLFF
TRBJ2-3 TRBV7-9 . TRBD2 TGTGCCAGCGCGCCCCGATGGGGCGGGGGGACAGATACGCAGTATTTT CASAPRWGGGTDTQYF
TRBJ2-5 TRBV7-8 . . TGTGCCAGCAGCTCCCTCCGGTACAGGGACCAAGAGACCCAGTACTTC CASSSLRYRDQETQYF
TRBJ2-7 TRBV30 . . TGTGCCTGGAGTAGGGATCAGGGTTTCTACGAGCAGTACTTC CAWSRDQGFYEQYF
TRBJ2-7 TRBV20-1 . . TGCAGTGCTAGAGACCCCCTTGCAGGGGCGATTTCCGACGAGCAGTACTTC CSARDPLAGAISDEQYF
TRBJ2-2 TRBV30 . . TGTGCCTGGAGTGAGAGGCGAACCGGGGAGCTGTTTTTT CAWSERRTGELFF
TRBJ1-2 TRBV2 . TRBD1 TGTGCCAGCAGAAGACAGGGGCGGAACTATGGCTACACCTTC CASRRQGRNYGYTF
TRBJ2-3 TRBV15 few . TGTGCCACCAGCAGAGATCAAACAGATACGCAGTATTTT CATSRDQTDTQYF
TRBJ1-2 TRBV19 few . TGTGCCAGTAAGTCGCCGGGCAGCAAGGGATATGGCTACACCTTC CASKSPGSKGYGYTF
TRBJ1-1 TRBV3-1 . . TGTGCCAGCAGCCCCCCGGGGGGGGAAGCTTTCTTT CASSPPGGEAFF
TRBJ2-7 TRBV11-1 . . TGTGCCAGCAGCTCCCGGGGCGAGCAGTACTTC CASSSRGEQYF
TRBJ2-3 TRBV20-1 . . TGCAGTGCTAGCTCTTGGCACAGCACAGATACGCAGTATTTT CSASSWHSTDTQYF
TRBJ1-2 TRBV20-1 few TRBD1 TGCAGTGCTAGAAGAAATGACAGGGGGAACTATGGCTACACCTTC CSARRNDRGNYGYTF
TRBJ2-7 TRBV12-3/TRBV12-4 . . TGTGCCAGCAGGAGGGGGGACGGGAAGCAGTACTTC CASRRGDGKQYF
TRBJ2-3 TRBV5-4 . TRBD2 TGTGCCAGCTTCGCGGGGGGCACAGATACGCAGTATTTT CASFAGGTDTQYF
TRBJ2-2 TRBV10-1 . . TGCGCCATCCGCCGGGGGCAGCGTCTCGCGAACACCGGGGAGCTGTTTTTT CAIRRGQRLANTGELFF
TRBJ2-7 TRBV10-2 . . TGCGCCAGCAGTGATCAGGCCTCGAGGGAGCAGTACTTC CASSDQASREQYF
TRBJ1-3 TRBV5-1 once . TGCGCCAGCAGCCTAACAGGGACTGGAAACACCATATATTTT CASSLTGTGNTIYF
TRBJ1-2 TRBV9 . . TGTGCCAGCAGCGGCTCGCCGGACAGTCTATCTGGGGGCTACACCTTC CASSGSPDSLSGGYTF
TRBJ1-1 TRBV6-2/TRBV6-3 few . TGTGCCAGCAGTTACCGGGAGGGGCCGAGCACTGAAGCTTTCTTT CASSYREGPSTEAFF
TRBJ2-3 TRBV6-1 few TRBD2 TGTGCCAGCAGTAGCGGGGGAAGCACAGATACGCAGTATTTT CASSSGGSTDTQYF
TRBJ2-3 TRBV19 . TRBD2 TGTGCCAGTAGTATTGGACTAGCGGGGGGATCAGATACGCAGTATTTT CASSIGLAGGSDTQYF
TRBJ1-2 TRBV5-6 . . TGTGCCAGCAGCTTGGGGCCCCGAATGGCGGGTGGCTACACCTTC CASSLGPRMAGGYTF
TRBJ2-3 TRBV6-1 few TRBD1 TGTGCCGCAGGGGACAGATTAACAGATACGCAGTATTTT CAAGDRLTDTQYF
TRBJ2-2 TRBV7-9 medium-sized TRBD2 TGTGCCAGCAGATCAGGGAGGCTAGCGGGGGCCTTGAACACCGGGGAGCTGTTTTTT CASRSGRLAGALNTGELFF
TRBJ2-3 TRBV9 . TRBD2 TGTGCCAGCAGCATGAGCGGGGGATTTGCAGATACGCAGTATTTT CASSMSGGFADTQYF
TRBJ2-2 TRBV24-1 . . TGTGCCACCAGTGCTGACGGGGAGCTGTTTTTT CATSADGELFF
TRBJ1-2 TRBV19 few . TGTGCCAGTATCAGACAGGTCGGAGAGAGATATGGCTACACCTTC CASIRQVGERYGYTF
TRBJ1-1 TRBV29-1 . . TGCAGCGTCTCGCATCGGGGGGGCACTGAAGCTTTCTTT CSVSHRGGTEAFF
TRBJ1-6 TRBV7-6 few . TGTGCCAGCAGCTTAGCGGGTTATAATTCACCCCTCCACTTT CASSLAGYNSPLHF
TRBJ2-7 TRBV24-1 . . TGTGCCACCAGTCCACCCGATTCCCATGAGACAGTTAGCTCCTACGAGCAGTACTTC CATSPPDSHETVSSYEQYF
TRBJ2-7 TRBV6-2/TRBV6-3 few . TGTGCCAGCAGTTACACGGGCGTATACGAGCAGTACTTC CASSYTGVYEQYF
TRBJ1-6 TRBV27 few TRBD1 TGTGCCAGCAGTCCCCGGACAGGGGGGGGGTCACCCCTCCACTTT CASSPRTGGGSPLHF